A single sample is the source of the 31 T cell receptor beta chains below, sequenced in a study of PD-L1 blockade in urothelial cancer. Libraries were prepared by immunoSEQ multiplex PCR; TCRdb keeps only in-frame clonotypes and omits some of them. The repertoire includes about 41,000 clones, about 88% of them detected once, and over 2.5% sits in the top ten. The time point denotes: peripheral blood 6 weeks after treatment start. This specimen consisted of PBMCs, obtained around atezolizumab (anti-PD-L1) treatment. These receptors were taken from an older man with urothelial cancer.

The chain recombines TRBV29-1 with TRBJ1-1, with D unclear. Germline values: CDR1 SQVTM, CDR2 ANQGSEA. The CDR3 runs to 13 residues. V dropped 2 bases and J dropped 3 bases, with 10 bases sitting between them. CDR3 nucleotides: TGCAGCGTTGAACGGAACCAGGACACTGAAGCTTTCTTT. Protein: CSVERNQDTEAFF.

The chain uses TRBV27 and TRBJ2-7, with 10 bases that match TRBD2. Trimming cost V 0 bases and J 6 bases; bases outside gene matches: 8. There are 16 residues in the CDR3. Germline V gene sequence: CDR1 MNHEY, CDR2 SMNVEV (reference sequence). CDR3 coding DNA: TGTGCCAGCAGTTTATCGCCTGGGACTAGCGTTTTCGAGCAGTACTTC. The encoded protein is CASSLSPGTSVFEQYF.

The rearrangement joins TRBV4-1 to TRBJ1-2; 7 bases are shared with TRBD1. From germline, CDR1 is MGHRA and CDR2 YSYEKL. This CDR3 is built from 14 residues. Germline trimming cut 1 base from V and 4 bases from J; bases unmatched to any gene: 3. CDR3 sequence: CASSQVRQGYGYTF. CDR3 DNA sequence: TGCGCCAGCAGCCAAGTGAGACAGGGCTATGGCTACACCTTC.

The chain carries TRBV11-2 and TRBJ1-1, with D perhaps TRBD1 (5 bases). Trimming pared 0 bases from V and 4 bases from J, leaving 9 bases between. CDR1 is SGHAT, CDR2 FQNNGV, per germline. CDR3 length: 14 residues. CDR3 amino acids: CASSLEGRATEAFF. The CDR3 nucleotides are TGTGCCAGCAGCTTAGAGGGCAGGGCCACTGAAGCTTTCTTT.

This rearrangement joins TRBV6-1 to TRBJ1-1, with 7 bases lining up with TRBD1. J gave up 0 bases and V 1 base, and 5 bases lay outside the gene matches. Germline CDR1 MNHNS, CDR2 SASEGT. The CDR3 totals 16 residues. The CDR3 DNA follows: TGTGCCAGCAGTGAAGGGGCAGGGGGGATGAACACTGAAGCTTTCTTT. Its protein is CASSEGAGGMNTEAFF.

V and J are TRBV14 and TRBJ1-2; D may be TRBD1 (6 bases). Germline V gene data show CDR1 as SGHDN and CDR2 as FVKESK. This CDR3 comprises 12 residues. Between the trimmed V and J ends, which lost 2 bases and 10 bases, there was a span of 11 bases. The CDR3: CASSQTGRYYTF. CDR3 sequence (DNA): TGTGCCAGCAGCCAAACAGGGCGATACTACACCTTC.

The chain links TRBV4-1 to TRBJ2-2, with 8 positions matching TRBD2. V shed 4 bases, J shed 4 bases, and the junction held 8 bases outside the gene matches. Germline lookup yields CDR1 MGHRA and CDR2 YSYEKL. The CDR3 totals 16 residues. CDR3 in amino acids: CASSPYSGAGTGELFF. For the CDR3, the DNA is TGCGCCAGCAGCCCGTATAGCGGGGCTGGCACCGGGGAGCTGTTTTTT.

This CDR3 reads CASSSGQGFQPQHF. DNA for the CDR3: TGTGCCAGCAGCTCCGGACAGGGGTTTCAGCCCCAGCATTTT. The genes are TRBV7-9 and TRBJ1-5; 9 positions match TRBD1. Germline CDR1 and CDR2: SEHNR and FQNEAQ (reference sequence). The CDR3 covers 14 residues. After removal of 4 bases from V and 6 bases from J, the junction contained 4 bases not matched to a gene.

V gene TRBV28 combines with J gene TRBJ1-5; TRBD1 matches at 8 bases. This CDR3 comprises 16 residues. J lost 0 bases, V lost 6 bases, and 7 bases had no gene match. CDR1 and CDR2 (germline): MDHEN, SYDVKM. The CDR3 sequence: CASSPEGQGSNQPQHF. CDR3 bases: TGTGCCAGCAGCCCCGAAGGACAGGGTAGCAATCAGCCCCAGCATTTT.

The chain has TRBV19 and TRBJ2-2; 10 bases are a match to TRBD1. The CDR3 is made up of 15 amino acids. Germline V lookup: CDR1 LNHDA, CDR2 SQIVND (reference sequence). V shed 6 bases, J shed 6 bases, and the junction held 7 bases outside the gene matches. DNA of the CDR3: TGTGCCAGTAGCCCTTGGACAGGGGGGGCCGGGGAGCTGTTTTTT. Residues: CASSPWTGGAGELFF.

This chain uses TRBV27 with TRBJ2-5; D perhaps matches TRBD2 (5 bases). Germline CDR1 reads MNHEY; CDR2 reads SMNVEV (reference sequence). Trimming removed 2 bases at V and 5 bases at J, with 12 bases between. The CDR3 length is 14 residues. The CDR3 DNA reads TGTGCCAGCAGTTTAGAGGCTAGCCCGGAGACCCAGTACTTC. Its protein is CASSLEASPETQYF.

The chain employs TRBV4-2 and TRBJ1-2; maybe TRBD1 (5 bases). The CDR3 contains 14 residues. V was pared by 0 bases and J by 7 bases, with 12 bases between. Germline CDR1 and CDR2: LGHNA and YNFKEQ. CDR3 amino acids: CASSQEHHRGGYTF. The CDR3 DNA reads TGTGCCAGCAGCCAAGAGCACCATAGGGGTGGCTACACCTTC.

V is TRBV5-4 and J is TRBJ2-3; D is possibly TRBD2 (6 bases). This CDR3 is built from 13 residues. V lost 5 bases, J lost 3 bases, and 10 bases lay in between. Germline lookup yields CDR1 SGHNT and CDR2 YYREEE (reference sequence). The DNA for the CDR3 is TGTGCCAGCAGGGCGGGGACGACAGATACGCAGTATTTT. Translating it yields CASRAGTTDTQYF.

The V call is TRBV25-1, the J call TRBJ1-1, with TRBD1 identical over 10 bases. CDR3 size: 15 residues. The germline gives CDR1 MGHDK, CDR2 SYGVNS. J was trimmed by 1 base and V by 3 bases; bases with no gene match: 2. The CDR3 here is CASSDWTGGNTEAFF. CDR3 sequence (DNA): TGTGCCAGCAGTGACTGGACAGGGGGGAACACTGAAGCTTTCTTT.

The CDR3 reads CASSTDGRDSSYEQYF. CDR3 in DNA: TGTGCCAGTAGTACGGACGGGCGGGACTCGTCCTACGAGCAGTACTTC. The gene calls are TRBV19 and TRBJ2-7, with a tentative D call TRBD2 (6 bases). The CDR3 has 16 amino acids. CDR1 and CDR2 from the germline V gene are LNHDA and SQIVND (reference sequence). Trimming took 4 bases from V and 1 from J, leaving 17 bases between them.

CDR3 sequence (DNA): TGTGCCAGCAGTAACGCAGGGGTAGGGCCTAACGGGGCAGATACGCAGTATTTT. Protein product: CASSNAGVGPNGADTQYF. The genes are TRBV25-1 and TRBJ2-3, with a possible D match to TRBD1 (6 bases). Looked up from germline, CDR1 is MGHDK and CDR2 is SYGVNS. CDR3 size: 18 residues. With 5 bases removed from V and 4 bases from J, the gap between germline ends came to 25 bases.

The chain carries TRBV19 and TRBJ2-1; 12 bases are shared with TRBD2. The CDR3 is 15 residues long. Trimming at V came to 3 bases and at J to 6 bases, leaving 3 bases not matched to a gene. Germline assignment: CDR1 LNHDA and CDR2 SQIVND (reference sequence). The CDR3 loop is CASSIATSGSNEQFF. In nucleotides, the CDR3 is TGTGCCAGTAGTATTGCGACTAGCGGGAGCAATGAGCAGTTCTTC.

CDR3 amino acids: CATSRDLRTQTSYEQYF. In nucleotides, the CDR3 is TGTGCCACCAGCAGAGATTTGAGGACACAAACCTCCTACGAGCAGTACTTC. V gene TRBV15 combines with J gene TRBJ2-7; possibly TRBD1 for D (5 bases). Germline values: CDR1 LNHNV, CDR2 YYDKDF (reference sequence). CDR3 length equals 17 residues. V lost 0 bases to trimming and J lost 0 bases, with 15 bases between them.

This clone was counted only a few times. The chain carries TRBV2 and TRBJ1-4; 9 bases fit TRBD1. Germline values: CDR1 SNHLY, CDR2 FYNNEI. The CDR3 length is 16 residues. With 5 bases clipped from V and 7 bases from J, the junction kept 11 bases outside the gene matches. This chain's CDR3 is CASSPESGQGFEKLFF. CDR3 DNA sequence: TGTGCCAGCAGTCCGGAGTCGGGACAGGGTTTTGAAAAACTGTTTTTT.

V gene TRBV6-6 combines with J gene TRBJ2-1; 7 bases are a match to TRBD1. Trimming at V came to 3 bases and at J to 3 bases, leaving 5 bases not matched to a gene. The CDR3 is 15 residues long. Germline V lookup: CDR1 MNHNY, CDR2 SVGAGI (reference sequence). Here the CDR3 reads CASSYGQEIYNEQFF. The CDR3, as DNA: TGTGCCAGCAGTTATGGACAGGAAATCTACAATGAGCAGTTCTTC.

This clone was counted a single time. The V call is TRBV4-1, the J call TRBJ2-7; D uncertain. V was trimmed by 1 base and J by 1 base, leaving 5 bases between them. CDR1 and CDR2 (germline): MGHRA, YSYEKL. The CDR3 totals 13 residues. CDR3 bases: TGCGCCAGCAGCCAAGGAGTATCCTACGAGCAGTACTTC. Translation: CASSQGVSYEQYF.

The CDR3, as DNA: TGTGCCAGCACCTCGACAGGGTCCACAGATACGCAGTATTTT. This sequence encodes CASTSTGSTDTQYF. The V gene is TRBV2, the J gene TRBJ2-3; 7 bases are shared with TRBD1. V gave up 7 bases and J gave up 2 bases; unmatched junction bases: 6. Germline assignment: CDR1 SNHLY and CDR2 FYNNEI. This CDR3 is 14 amino acids long.

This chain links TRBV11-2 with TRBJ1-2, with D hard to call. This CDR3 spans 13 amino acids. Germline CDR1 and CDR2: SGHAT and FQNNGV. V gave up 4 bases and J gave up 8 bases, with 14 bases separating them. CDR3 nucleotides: TGTGCCAGCAGCTCATACTACCTGCGCGGCTACACCTTC. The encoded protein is CASSSYYLRGYTF.

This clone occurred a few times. The CDR3 DNA is TGTGCCAGCAGTCCGGGGGTAGCGGCCACCTACGAGCAGTACTTC. Translated: CASSPGVAATYEQYF. The chain uses TRBV6-1 and TRBJ2-7; maybe TRBD2 (6 bases). Trimming took off 5 bases at V and 2 bases at J, with 16 bases between the two ends. The CDR3 totals 15 residues. Germline values: CDR1 MNHNS, CDR2 SASEGT.

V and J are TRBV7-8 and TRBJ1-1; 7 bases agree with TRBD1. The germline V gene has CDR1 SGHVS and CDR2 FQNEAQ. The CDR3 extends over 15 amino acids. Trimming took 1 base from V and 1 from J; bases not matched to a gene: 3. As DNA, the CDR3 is TGTGCCAGCAGCTTAGAGGGACAGCAGAACACTGAAGCTTTCTTT. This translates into CASSLEGQQNTEAFF. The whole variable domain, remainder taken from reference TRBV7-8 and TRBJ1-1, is GAGVSQSPRYKVAKRGQDVALRCDPISGHVSLFWYQQALGQGPEFLTYFQNEAQLDKSGLPSDRFFAERPEGSVSTLKIQRTQQEDSAVYLCASSLEGQQNTEAFFGQGTRLTVV.

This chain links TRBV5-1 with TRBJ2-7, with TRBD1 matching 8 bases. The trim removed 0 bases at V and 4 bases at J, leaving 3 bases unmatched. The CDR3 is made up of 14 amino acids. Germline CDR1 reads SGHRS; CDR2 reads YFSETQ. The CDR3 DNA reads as TGCGCCAGCAGCTTGGGACAGGGGTCTTACGAGCAGTACTTC. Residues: CASSLGQGSYEQYF.

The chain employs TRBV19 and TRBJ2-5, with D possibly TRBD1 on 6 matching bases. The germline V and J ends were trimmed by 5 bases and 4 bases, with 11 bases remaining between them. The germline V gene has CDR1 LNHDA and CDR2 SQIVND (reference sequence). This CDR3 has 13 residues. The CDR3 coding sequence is TGTGCCAGTAGTCGACAGGTCCGAGAGACCCAGTACTTC. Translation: CASSRQVRETQYF. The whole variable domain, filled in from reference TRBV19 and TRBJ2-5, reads DGGITQSPKYLFRKEGQNVTLSCEQNLNHDAMYWYRQDPGQGLRLIYYSQIVNDFQKGDIAEGYSVSREKKESFPLTVTSAQKNPTAFYLCASSRQVRETQYFGPGTRLLVL.

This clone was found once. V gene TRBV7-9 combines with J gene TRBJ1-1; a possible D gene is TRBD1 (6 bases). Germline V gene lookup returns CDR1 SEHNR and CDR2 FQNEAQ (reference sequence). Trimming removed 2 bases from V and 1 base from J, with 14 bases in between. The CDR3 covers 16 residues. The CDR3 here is CASSLRQGLGNTEAFF. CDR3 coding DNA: TGTGCCAGCAGCTTACGGCAGGGGTTGGGGAACACTGAAGCTTTCTTT.

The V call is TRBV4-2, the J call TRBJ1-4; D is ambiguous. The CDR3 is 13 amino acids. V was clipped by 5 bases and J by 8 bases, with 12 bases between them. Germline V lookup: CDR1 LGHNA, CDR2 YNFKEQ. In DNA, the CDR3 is TGTGCCAGCAGCGGTCTCACCGGGGAAAAACTGTTTTTT. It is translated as CASSGLTGEKLFF.

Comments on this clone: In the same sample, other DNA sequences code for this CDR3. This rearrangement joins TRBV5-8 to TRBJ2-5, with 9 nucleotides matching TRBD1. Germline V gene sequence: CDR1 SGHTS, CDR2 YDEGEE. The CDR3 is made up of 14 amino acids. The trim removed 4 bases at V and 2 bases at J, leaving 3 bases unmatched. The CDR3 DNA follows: TGTGCCAGCAGCCTCGACAGGGGGCAAGAGACCCAGTACTTC. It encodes CASSLDRGQETQYF.

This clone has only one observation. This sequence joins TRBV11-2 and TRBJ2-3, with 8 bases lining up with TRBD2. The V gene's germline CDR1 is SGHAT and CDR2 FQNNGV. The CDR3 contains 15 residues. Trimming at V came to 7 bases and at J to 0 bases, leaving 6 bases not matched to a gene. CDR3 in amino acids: CASTFSGVSTDTQYF. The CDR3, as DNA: TGTGCCAGCACCTTTAGCGGGGTTAGCACAGATACGCAGTATTTT.